This T cell receptor beta chain emerged from a study of T cell responses to AZD1222 COVID-19 vaccine. Method: immunoSEQ multiplex PCR; TCRdb's copy keeps in-frame clones and lacks some. The sample yields more than 95,000 clones, around nine tenths seen once. The CDR3 is 16 residues long. Trimming took 2 bases from V and 0 from J, leaving 12 bases between them. This clonotype originated in an adult who received the MenACWY meningococcal vaccine as a control. The sample in question was peripheral blood, obtained 28 days after the second dose of the MenACWY control vaccine. This sequence joins TRBV5-3 and TRBJ1-5; D call uncertain. TRBV5-3 carries the ORF label, with uncertain function. CDR3 DNA sequence: TGTGCCAGAAGCTTAGAAGCGGCTTATAGCAATCAGCCCCAGCATTTT. This gives the protein CARSLEAAYSNQPQHF.